This T cell receptor (beta chain) is from a study of T-cell memory formation after mild COVID-19. Points on this clonotype: Its specificity is unknown.

General observations from the study: In pre-infection memory, a portion of responding clones appeared, which suggested that cross-reactive memory joined. The main location of contracting CD4+ clones was CM and EM, and that of contracting CD8+ clones was EMRA.

One entry per CDR3 protein, called by TCRdb with MiXCR from the 5' RACE reads. Among 450,000 to 650,000 distinct CDR3 sequences listed, around 17% were seen once. CDR1 SEHNR and CDR2 FQNEAQ come from the germline V gene (reference sequence). V lost 4 bases and J lost 1; bases outside the gene matches: 7. CDR3 size: 16 residues. The chain has TRBV7-9 and TRBJ2-7, with 10 bases lining up with TRBD2. This TCR derives from an adult woman who had mild COVID-19 (a few samples of this study predate the infection). Cell type and time point are not known. Specimen: PBMCs or a T cell subset sorted from them (not recorded which). This CDR3 reads CASSSGGLAVSYEQYF. In DNA form, the CDR3 reads TGTGCCAGCAGCTCAGGTGGACTAGCGGTTTCCTACGAGCAGTACTTC. The variable domain in full, with the rest retrieved from reference TRBV7-9 and TRBJ2-7, is DTGVSQNPRHKITKRGQNVTFRCDPISEHNRLYWYRQTLGQGPEFLTYFQNEAQLEKSRLLSDRFSAERPKGSFSTLEIQRTEQGDSAMYLCASSSGGLAVSYEQYFGPGTRLTVT.